Listed below are T cell receptor beta chains from one sample, sequenced in a study of radiation and T cells in renal cell carcinoma. Repertoires were generated with immunoSEQ multiplex PCR, while TCRdb's copy carries only in-frame clones and drops some. The sample carries about 7,900 clones, around 60% recorded once. This sample comprised tumor tissue, obtained from a patient whose treatment was nephrectomy without radiotherapy. All receptors derive from a woman in her 70s with renal cell carcinoma. Each CDR3 is given with its conserved first and last residue. Each record gives: V gene, clone size, D gene, J gene, CDR3 DNA, CDR3 protein. A D gene is named only where the DNA matches it firmly. The size field is filled for only some rows; it gives once, few, many or a size class.

v_gene: TRBV30
abundance: .
d_gene: .
j_gene: TRBJ1-1
CDR3nt: TGTGCCTGGAGTTCCTTAAGGGGCACTGAAGCTTTCTTT
CDR3aa: CAWSSLRGTEAFF

v_gene: TRBV10-3
abundance: .
d_gene: .
j_gene: TRBJ1-2
CDR3nt: TGTGCCATCAGTGATCAGGGCGGGTATGGCTACACCTTC
CDR3aa: CAISDQGGYGYTF

v_gene: TRBV7-9
abundance: few
d_gene: .
j_gene: TRBJ2-3
CDR3nt: TGTGCCAGCAGCTCTTGGACGGCTAGCACAGATACGCAGTATTTT
CDR3aa: CASSSWTASTDTQYF

v_gene: TRBV7-9
abundance: .
d_gene: .
j_gene: TRBJ2-1
CDR3nt: TGTGCCAGCAGCTATAGAGGAGGTTACAATGAGCAGTTCTTC
CDR3aa: CASSYRGGYNEQFF

v_gene: TRBV11-2
abundance: .
d_gene: .
j_gene: TRBJ2-7
CDR3nt: TGTGCCAGCAGCTTAGATCAGGGGGGGTCCTACGAGCAGTACTTC
CDR3aa: CASSLDQGGSYEQYF

v_gene: TRBV5-5
abundance: .
d_gene: TRBD1
j_gene: TRBJ2-7
CDR3nt: TGTGCCAGCAGCCAAAACTCGGACAGGTGGTCCTACGAGCAGTACTTC
CDR3aa: CASSQNSDRWSYEQYF

v_gene: TRBV5-4
abundance: .
d_gene: .
j_gene: TRBJ2-2
CDR3nt: TGTGCCAGCAGCTGGAGGACAGAGAGCAGGGAGCTGTTTTTT
CDR3aa: CASSWRTESRELFF

v_gene: TRBV5-5
abundance: few
d_gene: .
j_gene: TRBJ1-6
CDR3nt: TGTGCCAGCAGCTTTGGGGGTAGTAATTCACCCCTCCACTTT
CDR3aa: CASSFGGSNSPLHF

v_gene: TRBV7-8
abundance: .
d_gene: .
j_gene: TRBJ2-1
CDR3nt: TGTGCCAGCAGCTTTGTAACCGAGTACAATGAGCAGTTCTTC
CDR3aa: CASSFVTEYNEQFF

v_gene: TRBV7-9
abundance: .
d_gene: .
j_gene: TRBJ1-3
CDR3nt: TGTGCCAGCAGCTCCCGGGGCGCCGATGGAAACACCATATATTTT
CDR3aa: CASSSRGADGNTIYF

v_gene: TRBV9
abundance: .
d_gene: TRBD1
j_gene: TRBJ1-1
CDR3nt: TGTGCCAGCAGCTCCCGACAGGGTCTTGGTGGCACTGAAGCTTTCTTT
CDR3aa: CASSSRQGLGGTEAFF

v_gene: TRBV10-3
abundance: large
d_gene: .
j_gene: TRBJ1-1
CDR3nt: TGTGCCATCAGTGAGTTTAAGGGGGGGCGGAACACTGAAGCTTTCTTT
CDR3aa: CAISEFKGGRNTEAFF

v_gene: TRBV30
abundance: .
d_gene: TRBD1
j_gene: TRBJ2-3
CDR3nt: TGTGCCTGGAGTGTACCCGTACAGGGGTGGACAGATACGCAGTATTTT
CDR3aa: CAWSVPVQGWTDTQYF

v_gene: TRBV19
abundance: .
d_gene: TRBD1
j_gene: TRBJ1-1
CDR3nt: TGTGCCAGTAGTACTCAGACAGGGGGCGGCACTGAAGCTTTCTTT
CDR3aa: CASSTQTGGGTEAFF

v_gene: TRBV19
abundance: .
d_gene: .
j_gene: TRBJ2-1
CDR3nt: TGTGCCAGTAGGTCGACGGGTGCCCCTTACAATGAGCAGTTCTTC
CDR3aa: CASRSTGAPYNEQFF

v_gene: TRBV19
abundance: .
d_gene: .
j_gene: TRBJ1-6
CDR3nt: TGTGCCAGTAGGGCGGACGGTAATTCACCCCTCCACTTT
CDR3aa: CASRADGNSPLHF

v_gene: TRBV7-9
abundance: .
d_gene: .
j_gene: TRBJ2-7
CDR3nt: TGTGCCAGCGGTCCGGGACCAACGGGCGAGCAGTACTTC
CDR3aa: CASGPGPTGEQYF

v_gene: TRBV6-5
abundance: .
d_gene: .
j_gene: TRBJ1-1
CDR3nt: TGTGCCAGCAGTGCTCTTTTGCAGGGTAACACTGAAGCTTTCTTT
CDR3aa: CASSALLQGNTEAFF

v_gene: TRBV19
abundance: .
d_gene: TRBD1
j_gene: TRBJ1-2
CDR3nt: TGTGCCAGTAGTTCCGGGTCCCAGGGGGCATTGGCACTTGGCTACACCTTC
CDR3aa: CASSSGSQGALALGYTF

v_gene: TRBV7-6
abundance: .
d_gene: TRBD2
j_gene: TRBJ2-7
CDR3nt: TGTGCCAGCAGCGTTAGCGGGGGGGCCAGGGAGCAGTACTTC
CDR3aa: CASSVSGGAREQYF

v_gene: TRBV10-3
abundance: .
d_gene: TRBD2
j_gene: TRBJ2-1
CDR3nt: TGTGCCATCAGCGGGGGGGGTAGCGGTTACAATGAGCAGTTCTTC
CDR3aa: CAISGGGSGYNEQFF

v_gene: TRBV6-5
abundance: .
d_gene: TRBD1
j_gene: TRBJ1-5
CDR3nt: TGTGCCAGCAGTTATCGACAGGGTTATCAGCCCCAGCATTTT
CDR3aa: CASSYRQGYQPQHF

v_gene: TRBV4-3
abundance: once
d_gene: TRBD1
j_gene: TRBJ2-6
CDR3nt: TGCGCCAGCAGCCAAGATGTAGGGGGCGCCCCTGGGGCCAACGTCCTGACTTTC
CDR3aa: CASSQDVGGAPGANVLTF

v_gene: TRBV7-9
abundance: .
d_gene: .
j_gene: TRBJ2-6
CDR3nt: TGTGCCAGCAGCTTCACAACGACAGAATTCTCTGGGGCCAACGTCCTGACTTTC
CDR3aa: CASSFTTTEFSGANVLTF

v_gene: TRBV19
abundance: few
d_gene: TRBD1
j_gene: TRBJ1-4
CDR3nt: TGTGCCAGCAGACAGGGAACTAATGAAAAACTGTTTTTT
CDR3aa: CASRQGTNEKLFF

v_gene: TRBV27
abundance: .
d_gene: TRBD2
j_gene: TRBJ2-3
CDR3nt: TGTGCCAGCAGCTCAGGCGGCGGGACTAGGAGCACAGATACGCAGTATTTT
CDR3aa: CASSSGGGTRSTDTQYF

v_gene: TRBV23-1
abundance: once
d_gene: .
j_gene: TRBJ1-2
CDR3nt: TGCGCCAGCAGTCAAACGCGAAACTATGGCTACACCTTC
CDR3aa: CASSQTRNYGYTF

v_gene: TRBV5-1
abundance: .
d_gene: .
j_gene: TRBJ1-1
CDR3nt: TGCGCCAGCAGCTTCGGAGGGGAGGAGGACACTGAAGCTTTCTTT
CDR3aa: CASSFGGEEDTEAFF

v_gene: TRBV19
abundance: .
d_gene: .
j_gene: TRBJ1-3
CDR3nt: TGTGCCAGTAGTACGCCCGGGACGCTCGGAAACACCATATATTTT
CDR3aa: CASSTPGTLGNTIYF

v_gene: TRBV6-1
abundance: .
d_gene: .
j_gene: TRBJ2-2
CDR3nt: TGTGCCAGCAGTGAAGGGACGGTGACCGGGGAGCTGTTTTTT
CDR3aa: CASSEGTVTGELFF

v_gene: TRBV19
abundance: .
d_gene: .
j_gene: TRBJ1-5
CDR3nt: TGTGCCAGTAGATCGGGAGAAGAGGCTCAGCCCCAGCATTTT
CDR3aa: CASRSGEEAQPQHF

v_gene: TRBV11-2
abundance: .
d_gene: .
j_gene: TRBJ2-7
CDR3nt: TGTGCCAGCAGCTCACGACAGGACGGGGGCGAGCAGTACTTC
CDR3aa: CASSSRQDGGEQYF

v_gene: TRBV5-6
abundance: .
d_gene: .
j_gene: TRBJ2-7
CDR3nt: TGTGCCAGCACCCGCCGGACAGACAAATACGAGCAGTACTTC
CDR3aa: CASTRRTDKYEQYF

v_gene: TRBV5-1
abundance: .
d_gene: .
j_gene: TRBJ2-7
CDR3nt: TGCGCCAGCAGCCTCTTCGGGACCTCGGTCTACGAGCAGTACTTC
CDR3aa: CASSLFGTSVYEQYF

v_gene: TRBV10-3
abundance: once
d_gene: TRBD1
j_gene: TRBJ1-2
CDR3nt: TGTGCCATCAGTGAGTCCCAGGGGGCTATCTATGGCTACACCTTC
CDR3aa: CAISESQGAIYGYTF

v_gene: TRBV11-1
abundance: few
d_gene: .
j_gene: TRBJ1-4
CDR3nt: TGTGCCAGCAGCTCCTATGCGGGCGCGGATGAAAAACTGTTTTTT
CDR3aa: CASSSYAGADEKLFF

v_gene: TRBV6-4
abundance: .
d_gene: TRBD1
j_gene: TRBJ1-2
CDR3nt: TGTGCCAGCAGCGAAACCCAGGGACAGGGCTATGGCTACACCTTC
CDR3aa: CASSETQGQGYGYTF

v_gene: TRBV6-1
abundance: .
d_gene: TRBD1
j_gene: TRBJ1-1
CDR3nt: TGTGCCAGCAGTGAAGCGGCCGGGACAGGGGGTATAACTGAAGCTTTCTTT
CDR3aa: CASSEAAGTGGITEAFF

v_gene: TRBV5-1
abundance: once
d_gene: .
j_gene: TRBJ2-3
CDR3nt: TGCGCCAGCAGCTTAACAGCGGGCTCCACAGATACGCAGTATTTT
CDR3aa: CASSLTAGSTDTQYF

v_gene: TRBV9
abundance: .
d_gene: TRBD1
j_gene: TRBJ1-6
CDR3nt: TGTGCCAGCAGCGGTACAGGGGGCGTGGGTAATTCACCCCTCCACTTT
CDR3aa: CASSGTGGVGNSPLHF

v_gene: TRBV29-1
abundance: few
d_gene: .
j_gene: TRBJ1-1
CDR3nt: TGCAGCGTTGGGGGGCAGGCGAATAGTGAAGCTTTCTTT
CDR3aa: CSVGGQANSEAFF

v_gene: TRBV5-6
abundance: .
d_gene: TRBD1
j_gene: TRBJ2-7
CDR3nt: TGTGCCAGCAGCTTGGGACAGGGAGATACCTACGAGCAGTACTTC
CDR3aa: CASSLGQGDTYEQYF

v_gene: TRBV4-2
abundance: once
d_gene: TRBD2
j_gene: TRBJ2-1
CDR3nt: TGTGCCAGCAGCCAAGAACTAGCGGGGGCTTACAATGAGCAGTTCTTC
CDR3aa: CASSQELAGAYNEQFF

v_gene: TRBV5-1
abundance: .
d_gene: .
j_gene: TRBJ2-7
CDR3nt: TGCGCCAGCAGCTTGGTAGGTCTGGGTGAGCAGTACTTC
CDR3aa: CASSLVGLGEQYF

v_gene: TRBV7-8
abundance: once
d_gene: .
j_gene: TRBJ2-7
CDR3nt: TGTGCCAGCAGCTCCCGACAGGGAGGCGAGCAGTACTTC
CDR3aa: CASSSRQGGEQYF

v_gene: TRBV2
abundance: few
d_gene: TRBD1
j_gene: TRBJ1-3
CDR3nt: TGTGCCAGCAGAACCGACAGGGGCGATGGAAACACCATATATTTT
CDR3aa: CASRTDRGDGNTIYF

v_gene: TRBV7-2
abundance: .
d_gene: .
j_gene: TRBJ2-7
CDR3nt: TGTGCCAGCAGCGTACCGACATTTACCTACGAGCAGTACTTC
CDR3aa: CASSVPTFTYEQYF

v_gene: TRBV27
abundance: .
d_gene: .
j_gene: TRBJ2-1
CDR3nt: TGTGCCAGCAGTTCTCGATCCCATGACGAGCAGTTCTTC
CDR3aa: CASSSRSHDEQFF

v_gene: TRBV2
abundance: .
d_gene: .
j_gene: TRBJ1-5
CDR3nt: TGTGCCAGCAGTGAAGGACAGGTCGGTAATCAGCCCCAGCATTTT
CDR3aa: CASSEGQVGNQPQHF

v_gene: TRBV25-1
abundance: .
d_gene: TRBD1
j_gene: TRBJ1-4
CDR3nt: TGTGCCAGCAGGGGACAGGGGGGAAATGAAAAACTGTTTTTT
CDR3aa: CASRGQGGNEKLFF

v_gene: TRBV5-1
abundance: .
d_gene: .
j_gene: TRBJ1-1
CDR3nt: TGCGCCAGCAGCTCGCATCTGGACACTGAAGCTTTCTTT
CDR3aa: CASSSHLDTEAFF

v_gene: TRBV18
abundance: .
d_gene: .
j_gene: TRBJ1-3
CDR3nt: TGTGCCAGCTCACCAGGGAGCGAAAGAAACACCATATATTTT
CDR3aa: CASSPGSERNTIYF

v_gene: TRBV7-8
abundance: once
d_gene: .
j_gene: TRBJ1-1
CDR3nt: TGTGCCAGCAGCGAAGGGGGGACCACTGAAGCTTTCTTT
CDR3aa: CASSEGGTTEAFF

v_gene: TRBV9
abundance: .
d_gene: .
j_gene: TRBJ2-1
CDR3nt: TGTGCCAGCAGCCCCGGTGGGGGGTCTCAACACAATGAGCAGTTCTTC
CDR3aa: CASSPGGGSQHNEQFF

v_gene: TRBV5-1
abundance: .
d_gene: .
j_gene: TRBJ2-3
CDR3nt: TGCGCCAGCAGCCGTTGGGCTAGCACAGATACGCAGTATTTT
CDR3aa: CASSRWASTDTQYF

v_gene: TRBV7-3
abundance: .
d_gene: .
j_gene: TRBJ1-1
CDR3nt: TGTGCCAGCAGCTTAAGGCCTCCAGGAAGTGGGGGTGAAGCTTTCTTT
CDR3aa: CASSLRPPGSGGEAFF

v_gene: TRBV30
abundance: .
d_gene: .
j_gene: TRBJ2-2
CDR3nt: TGTGCTACTCGGGGGCCTAGCACCGGGGAGCTGTTTTTT
CDR3aa: CATRGPSTGELFF

v_gene: TRBV9
abundance: .
d_gene: TRBD1
j_gene: TRBJ1-3
CDR3nt: TGTGCCAGCAGCATTCGGACAGGGGGCAGAAACACCATATATTTT
CDR3aa: CASSIRTGGRNTIYF

v_gene: TRBV6-5
abundance: .
d_gene: TRBD1
j_gene: TRBJ1-2
CDR3nt: TGTGCCAGCAGCCGGGACAGGGAGGCGTATGGCTACACCTTC
CDR3aa: CASSRDREAYGYTF

v_gene: TRBV7-2
abundance: .
d_gene: .
j_gene: TRBJ1-4
CDR3nt: TGTGCCAGCAGCTTAACCCACCGGGGGGGGGCCGAACTGTTTTTT
CDR3aa: CASSLTHRGGAELFF